This TCR beta chain derives from a study of OX40 agonist ivuxolimab in advanced cancers. The protocol was immunoSEQ multiplex PCR, while the TCRdb copy is restricted to in-frame clones and leaves out a portion. This table has about 30,000 clones, roughly 84% appearing once. In this sample, this clone turned up many times. The input for sequencing was CD4+ or CD8+ T cells sorted from blood, taken in a trial of the OX40 agonist ivuxolimab. The sequence derives from an adult with an advanced solid tumor such as melanoma, head and neck, liver or kidney cancer.

DNA of the CDR3: TGCGCCAGCAGCCCCTCAGGTGGGGGGACTGAAGCTTTCTTT. Amino acids: CASSPSGGGTEAFF. The genes are TRBV4-1 and TRBJ1-1; D might be TRBD1 (5 bases). V gave up 4 bases and J gave up 5 bases, with 14 bases separating them. Germline lookup yields CDR1 MGHRA and CDR2 YSYEKL. The CDR3 is 14 residues long.